A selection of T cell receptor beta chains follows, all from one sample in a study of spatial heterogeneity in lung cancer. Each CDR3 protein is one row after TCRdb ran MiXCR on the 5' RACE reads. The repertoire includes 48,000 or so distinct CDR3 sequences, over 4.5% of them detected once, and around 10% sits in the top ten. Sequencing used PBMCs, obtained at surgery. These receptors came from a male donor with early-stage non-small cell lung cancer. Both conserved end residues are part of each CDR3.

TRBJ2-7,11,TRBV19,CASSTGYEQYF
TRBJ1-5,15,TRBV19,CASRPGQGANQPQHF
TRBJ1-5,14,TRBV7-8,CASSPTDISASQHF
TRBJ2-2,14,TRBV19,CASRAGQGVGELFF
TRBJ2-4,16,TRBV7-2,CASSLVGVGAKNIQYF
TRBJ2-7,14,TRBV5-6,CASSRGQGFGEQYF
TRBJ2-7,14,TRBV5-5,CASSAGLYPYEQYF
TRBJ2-1,14,TRBV6-6,CASSYSRVYNEQFF
TRBJ2-7,16,TRBV5-1,CASSPWEASGKYEQYF
TRBJ2-1,13,TRBV30,CAWSHGTYNEQFF
TRBJ1-4,14,TRBV29-1,CSVLRTGTNEKLFF
TRBJ2-5,12,TRBV19,CASSIDGETQYF
TRBJ2-7,17,TRBV20-1,CSVPNPAGGPTGYEQYF
TRBJ2-3,12,TRBV4-3,CASSRDRDTQYF
TRBJ1-2,13,TRBV5-4,CASREGGTYGYTF
TRBJ2-5,17,TRBV5-1,CASSQTSSRGGVKTQYF
TRBJ1-4,14,TRBV27,CASSSGATREKLFF
TRBJ2-3,18,TRBV28,CASTEGTSGRRGTDTQYF
TRBJ2-1,15,TRBV5-4,CASSFGQRERNEQFF
TRBJ2-3,13,TRBV2,CASKRQGTDTQYF
TRBJ2-7,15,TRBV5-5,CASSNALGGYYEQYF
TRBJ2-1,14,TRBV29-1,CSVLPPGRQNEQFF
TRBJ2-1,12,TRBV3-1,CASSPSGREQFF
TRBJ1-6,16,TRBV6-5,CASSYSQGPYNSPLHF
TRBJ1-1,14,TRBV20-1,CSAPPTGVEGEAFF
TRBJ2-7,17,TRBV28,CASSSPERTATPYEQYF
TRBJ2-1,15,TRBV20-1,CSASAVVGAVNEQFF